Listed below are T cell receptor beta chains from one sample, sequenced in a study of Ad26.COV2.S vaccination and SARS-CoV-2 variants. Using immunoSEQ multiplex PCR, the repertoire was profiled, and TCRdb retains in-frame clones only, with some absent. The table has about 480,000 clones, roughly 87% seen once. Sequenced here: peripheral blood, sampled in a trial of Ad26.COV2.S vaccine versus placebo. These receptors were taken from a person between 18 and 59 years old who received the Ad26.COV2.S COVID-19 vaccine or a placebo. The conserved cysteine and the conserved F or W are not part of the CDR3 here. The D gene is left open where the match is weak.

D gene	V gene	CDR3 protein
TRBD2	TRBV5-8	ASSLWGGSWGNEQF
.	TRBV6-5	ASSYDREKLF
.	TRBV6-5	ASSYGASYGYT
.	TRBV27	ASRPIAKNIQY
TRBD1	TRBV7-3	ASSFLGQGSQDEQF
.	TRBV2	ASSGGVLYEQY
.	TRBV19	ASGNWEKLF
.	TRBV7-2	ASRAQLRAF
.	TRBV4-2	ASSQVGQGLGYT
.	TRBV16	ASSPSVGLLLAF
.	TRBV28	ASSQGRRSYEQY
.	TRBV5-1	ASSYGTADTEAF
.	TRBV27	ASSLPGPEQY
.	TRBV18	ASSQRGGPFPQH
TRBD2	TRBV5-4	ASSLATGRALSEQY
TRBD2	TRBV2	ASGSSGRAQETQY
TRBD1	TRBV6-1	ASSEQGAAGEKLF
.	TRBV28	ATQQGLGNTIY
.	TRBV6-5	ASSQPGRSSYEQY
TRBD1	TRBV27	ASRLQGASASNYGYT
TRBD2	TRBV30	AWSSGRAYNEQF
.	TRBV6-5	ASSYFRGREETQY
TRBD2	TRBV6-2/TRBV6-3	ASSYPLGGSSYEQY
TRBD2	TRBV10-3	AISLAGGPTDTQY
TRBD1	TRBV25-1	ASSRGQFNSPLH
.	TRBV6-6	ASILDSYNEQF
.	TRBV7-8	ASLKGSTGELF
.	TRBV29-1	SVEDERTVTGELF
TRBD1	TRBV19	ASSINGDRGPNEQF
.	TRBV5-4	ASSLVRGVHTEAF
.	TRBV19	ASSRTLRAYEQY
TRBD1	TRBV5-4	ASSPPGQGNSPLH
.	TRBV14	ASSHSYEQY
TRBD1	TRBV19	ASRLDRGHSNTEAF
.	TRBV6-2/TRBV6-3	ASSDSPLYNEQF
TRBD2	TRBV2	AVGGLAGALAYEQY
.	TRBV9	ASSPVGWTSTDTQY
.	TRBV2	ASSVAGGEPTDTQY
.	TRBV28	ASSLTGLSYNEQF
.	TRBV9	ASSATTGIGSPLH
TRBD2	TRBV9	ASSVGGLAGAEDTQY
TRBD2	TRBV28	ASSLSLAGVREQY
.	TRBV19	ASSIYGAEAF
.	TRBV4-2	ASSPGDDQPQH
.	TRBV5-1	ASSLRGQPYEQY
.	TRBV6-2/TRBV6-3	ASSYRLTNTEAF
TRBD1	TRBV29-1	SVRGQGIDEQY
.	TRBV15	ATSQGGNEQF
TRBD1	TRBV19	ASRQGARNQPQH
.	TRBV29-1	SVDRLGGYEQY
.	TRBV6-5	ASSSTRTQPQH